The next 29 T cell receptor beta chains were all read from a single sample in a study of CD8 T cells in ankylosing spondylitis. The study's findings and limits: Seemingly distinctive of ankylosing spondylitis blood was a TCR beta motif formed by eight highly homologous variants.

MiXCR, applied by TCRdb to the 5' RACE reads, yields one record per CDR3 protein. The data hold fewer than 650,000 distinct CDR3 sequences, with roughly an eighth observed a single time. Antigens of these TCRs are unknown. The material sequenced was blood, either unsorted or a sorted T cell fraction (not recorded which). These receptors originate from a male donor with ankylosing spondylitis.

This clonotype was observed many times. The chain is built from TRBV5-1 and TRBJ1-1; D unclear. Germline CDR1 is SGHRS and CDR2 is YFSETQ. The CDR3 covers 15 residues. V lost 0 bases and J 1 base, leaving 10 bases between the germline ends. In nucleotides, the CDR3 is TGCGCCAGCAGCTTGGATCAGGCTAGGAACACTGAAGCTTTCTTT. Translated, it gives CASSLDQARNTEAFF.

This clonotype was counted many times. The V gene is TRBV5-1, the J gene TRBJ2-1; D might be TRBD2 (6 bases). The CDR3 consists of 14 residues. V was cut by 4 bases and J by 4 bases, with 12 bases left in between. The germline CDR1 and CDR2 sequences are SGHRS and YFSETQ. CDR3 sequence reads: CASSRGDGYNEQFF. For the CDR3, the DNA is TGCGCCAGCAGCCGCGGGGACGGATACAATGAGCAGTTCTTC.

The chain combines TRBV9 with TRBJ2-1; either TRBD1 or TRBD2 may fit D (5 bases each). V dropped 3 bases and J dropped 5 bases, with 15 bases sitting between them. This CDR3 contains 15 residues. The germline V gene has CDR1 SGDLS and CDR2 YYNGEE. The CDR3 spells CASSGIPGRNNEQFF. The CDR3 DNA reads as TGTGCCAGCAGCGGAATCCCGGGACGGAACAATGAGCAGTTCTTC.

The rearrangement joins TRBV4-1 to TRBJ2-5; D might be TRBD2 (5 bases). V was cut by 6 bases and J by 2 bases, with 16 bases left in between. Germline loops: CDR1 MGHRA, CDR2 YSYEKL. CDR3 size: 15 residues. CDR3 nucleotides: TGCGCCAGCAGAATCGGACGGGAAGTTCAAGAGACCCAGTACTTC. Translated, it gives CASRIGREVQETQYF.

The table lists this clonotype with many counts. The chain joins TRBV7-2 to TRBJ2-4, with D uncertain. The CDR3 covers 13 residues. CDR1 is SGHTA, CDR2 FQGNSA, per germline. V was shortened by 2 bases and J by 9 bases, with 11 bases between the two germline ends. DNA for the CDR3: TGTGCCAGCAGCTTACTCGTAGGACCCATTCAGTACTTC. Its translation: CASSLLVGPIQYF.

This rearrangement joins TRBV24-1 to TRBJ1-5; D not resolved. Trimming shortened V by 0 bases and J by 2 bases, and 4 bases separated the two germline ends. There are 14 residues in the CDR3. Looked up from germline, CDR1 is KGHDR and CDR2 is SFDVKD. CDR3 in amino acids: CATSDLTGNQPQHF. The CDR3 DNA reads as TGTGCCACCAGTGATTTGACGGGCAATCAGCCCCAGCATTTT.

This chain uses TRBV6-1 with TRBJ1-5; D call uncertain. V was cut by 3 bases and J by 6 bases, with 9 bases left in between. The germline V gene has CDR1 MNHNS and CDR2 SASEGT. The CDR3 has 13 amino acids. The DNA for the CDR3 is TGTGCCAGCAGTGAGGGCCCGGGTCAGCCCCAGCATTTT. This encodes CASSEGPGQPQHF.

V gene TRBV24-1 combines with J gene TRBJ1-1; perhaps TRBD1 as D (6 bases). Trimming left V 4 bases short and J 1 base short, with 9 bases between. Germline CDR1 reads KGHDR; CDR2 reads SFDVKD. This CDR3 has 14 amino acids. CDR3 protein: CATSDLRGNTEAFF. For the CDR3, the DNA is TGTGCCACCAGTGACCTCAGGGGGAACACTGAAGCTTTCTTT.

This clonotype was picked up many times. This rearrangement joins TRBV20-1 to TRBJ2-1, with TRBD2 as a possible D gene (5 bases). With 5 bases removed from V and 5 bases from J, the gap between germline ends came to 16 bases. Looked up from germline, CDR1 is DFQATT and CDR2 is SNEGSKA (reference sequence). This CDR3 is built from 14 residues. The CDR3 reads CSARGGEVNNEQFF. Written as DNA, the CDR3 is TGCAGTGCTCGCGGAGGTGAGGTGAACAATGAGCAGTTCTTC.

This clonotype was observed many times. CDR3 protein: CASSQTGIYNEQFF. CDR3 nucleotides: TGTGCCAGCAGCCAGACAGGGATCTACAATGAGCAGTTCTTC. The chain carries TRBV2 and TRBJ2-1; 7 nucleotides agree with TRBD1. The CDR3 is made up of 14 amino acids. Germline lookup yields CDR1 SNHLY and CDR2 FYNNEI. The trim removed 6 bases at V and 3 bases at J, leaving 5 bases unmatched.

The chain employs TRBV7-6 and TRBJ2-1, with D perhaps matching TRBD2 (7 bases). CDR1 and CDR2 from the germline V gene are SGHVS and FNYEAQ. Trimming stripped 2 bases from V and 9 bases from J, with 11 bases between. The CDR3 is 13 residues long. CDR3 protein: CASSLRGGGEQFF. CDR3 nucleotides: TGTGCCAGCAGCTTAAGGGGGGGCGGTGAGCAGTTCTTC.

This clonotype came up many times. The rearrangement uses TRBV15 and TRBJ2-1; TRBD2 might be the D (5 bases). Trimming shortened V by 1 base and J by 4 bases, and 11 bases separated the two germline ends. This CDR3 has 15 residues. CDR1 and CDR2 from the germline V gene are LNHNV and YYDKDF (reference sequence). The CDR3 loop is CATSRGADPYNEQFF. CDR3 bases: TGTGCCACCAGCAGAGGAGCGGATCCTTACAATGAGCAGTTCTTC.

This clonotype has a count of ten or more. The CDR3 reads CAISSTSGQETQYF. The CDR3 nucleotides read TGTGCCATCTCGTCAACTAGCGGTCAAGAGACCCAGTACTTC. This chain connects TRBV10-3 to TRBJ2-5, with 8 bases fitting TRBD2. Germline CDR1 reads ENHRY; CDR2 reads SYGVKD. The V and J ends lost 8 bases and 2 bases, in that order; junction bases with no gene match: 7. There are 14 residues in the CDR3.

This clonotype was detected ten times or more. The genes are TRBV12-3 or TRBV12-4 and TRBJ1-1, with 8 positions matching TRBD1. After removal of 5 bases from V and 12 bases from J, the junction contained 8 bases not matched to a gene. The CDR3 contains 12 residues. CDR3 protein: CASSRTDRVTFF. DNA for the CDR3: TGTGCCAGCAGTCGTACGGACAGGGTAACTTTCTTT.

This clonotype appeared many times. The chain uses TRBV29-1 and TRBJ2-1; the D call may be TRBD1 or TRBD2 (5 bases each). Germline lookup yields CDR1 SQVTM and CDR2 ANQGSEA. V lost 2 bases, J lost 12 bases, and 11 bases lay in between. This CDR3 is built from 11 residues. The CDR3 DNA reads TGCAGCGTTGAAACCGGGACGTTGCAGTTCTTC. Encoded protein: CSVETGTLQFF.

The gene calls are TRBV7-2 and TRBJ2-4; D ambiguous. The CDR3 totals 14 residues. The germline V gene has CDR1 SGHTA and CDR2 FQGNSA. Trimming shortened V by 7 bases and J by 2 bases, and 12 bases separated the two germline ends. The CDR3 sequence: CASNLKGTKNIQYF. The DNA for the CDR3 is TGTGCCAGCAACCTGAAAGGGACCAAAAACATTCAGTACTTC.

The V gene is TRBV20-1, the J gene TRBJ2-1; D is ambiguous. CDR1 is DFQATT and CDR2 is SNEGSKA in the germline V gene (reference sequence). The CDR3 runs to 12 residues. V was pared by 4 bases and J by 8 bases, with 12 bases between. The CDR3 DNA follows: TGCAGTGCTATATCCAATCGGGATGAGCAGTTCTTC. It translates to CSAISNRDEQFF.

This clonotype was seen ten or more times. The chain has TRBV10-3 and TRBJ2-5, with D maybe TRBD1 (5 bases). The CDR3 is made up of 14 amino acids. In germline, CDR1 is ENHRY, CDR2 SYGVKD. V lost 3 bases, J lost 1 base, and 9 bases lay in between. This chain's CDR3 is CAISDATVQETQYF. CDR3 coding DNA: TGTGCCATCAGTGATGCGACAGTCCAAGAGACCCAGTACTTC.

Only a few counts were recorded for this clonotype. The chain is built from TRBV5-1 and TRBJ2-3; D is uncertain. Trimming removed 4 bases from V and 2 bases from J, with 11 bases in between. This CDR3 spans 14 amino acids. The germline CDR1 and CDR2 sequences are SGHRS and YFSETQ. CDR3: CASSGGFYTDTQYF. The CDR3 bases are TGCGCCAGCAGCGGCGGTTTCTACACAGATACGCAGTATTTT.

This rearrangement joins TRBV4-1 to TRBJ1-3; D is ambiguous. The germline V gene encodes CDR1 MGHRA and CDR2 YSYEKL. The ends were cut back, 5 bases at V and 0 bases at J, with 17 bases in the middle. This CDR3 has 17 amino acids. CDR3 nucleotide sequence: TGCGCCAGCAGCTGGACCTGGTCGGGAGGCTCTGGAAACACCATATATTTT. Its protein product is CASSWTWSGGSGNTIYF.

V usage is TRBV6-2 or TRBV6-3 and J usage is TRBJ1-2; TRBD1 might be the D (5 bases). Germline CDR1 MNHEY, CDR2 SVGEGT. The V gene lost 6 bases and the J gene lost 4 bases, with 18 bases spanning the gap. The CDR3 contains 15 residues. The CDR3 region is CASRLSYRGGYGYTF. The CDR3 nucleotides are TGTGCCAGCAGACTAAGTTACCGCGGGGGCTATGGCTACACCTTC.

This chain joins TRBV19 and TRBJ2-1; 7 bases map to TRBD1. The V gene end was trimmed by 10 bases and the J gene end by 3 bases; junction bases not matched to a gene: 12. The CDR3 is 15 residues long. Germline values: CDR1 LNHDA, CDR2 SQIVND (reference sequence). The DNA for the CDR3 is TGTGCCACCTCCTCCGGGACAGAACTCTACAATGAGCAGTTCTTC. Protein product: CATSSGTELYNEQFF. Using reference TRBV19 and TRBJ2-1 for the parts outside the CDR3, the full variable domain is DGGITQSPKYLFRKEGQNVTLSCEQNLNHDAMYWYRQDPGQGLRLIYYSQIVNDFQKGDIAEGYSVSREKKESFPLTVTSAQKNPTAFYLCATSSGTELYNEQFFGPGTRLTVL.

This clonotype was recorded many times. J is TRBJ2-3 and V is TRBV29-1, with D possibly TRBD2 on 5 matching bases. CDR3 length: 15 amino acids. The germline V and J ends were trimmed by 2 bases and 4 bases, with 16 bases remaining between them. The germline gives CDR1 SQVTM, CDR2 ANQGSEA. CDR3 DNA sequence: TGCAGCGTTGAATCGGGAATCTTCCCCTCAGATACGCAGTATTTT. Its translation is CSVESGIFPSDTQYF.

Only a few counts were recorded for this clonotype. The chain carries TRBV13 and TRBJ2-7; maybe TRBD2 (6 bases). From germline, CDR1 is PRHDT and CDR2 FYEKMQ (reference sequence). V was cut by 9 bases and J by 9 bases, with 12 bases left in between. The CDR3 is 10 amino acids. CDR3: CARWDSAQYV. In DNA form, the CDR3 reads TGTGCCAGATGGGACTCCGCGCAGTACGTC.

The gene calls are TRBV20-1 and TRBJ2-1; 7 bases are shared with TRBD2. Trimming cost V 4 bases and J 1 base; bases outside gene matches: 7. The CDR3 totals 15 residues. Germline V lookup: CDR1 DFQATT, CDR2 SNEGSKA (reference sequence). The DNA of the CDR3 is TGCAGTGCTATGAAAGGACTAGAATCCTACAATGAGCAGTTCTTC. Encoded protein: CSAMKGLESYNEQFF.

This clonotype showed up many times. The CDR3 loop reads CASSLMRGNNEQFF. CDR3 nucleotide sequence: TGTGCCAGCAGCTTAATGAGAGGGAACAATGAGCAGTTCTTC. This sequence joins TRBV11-2 and TRBJ2-1, with TRBD2 as a possible D gene (5 bases). The germline V gene encodes CDR1 SGHAT and CDR2 FQNNGV. V was trimmed by 2 bases and J by 5 bases, leaving 10 bases between them. The length of the CDR3 is 14 residues.

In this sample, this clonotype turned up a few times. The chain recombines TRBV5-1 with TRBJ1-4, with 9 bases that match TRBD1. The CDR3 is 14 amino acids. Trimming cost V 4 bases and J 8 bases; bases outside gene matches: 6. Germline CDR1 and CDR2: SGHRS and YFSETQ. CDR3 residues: CASSVTGGREKLFF. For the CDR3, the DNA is TGCGCCAGCAGCGTGACAGGGGGTAGAGAAAAACTGTTTTTT.

In nucleotides, the CDR3 is TGTGCCAGCAGTGAGGTGTTTGGAAACACCATATATTTT. Amino acid sequence: CASSEVFGNTIYF. V and J are TRBV6-1 and TRBJ1-3, with D hard to call. CDR3 length equals 13 residues. Deletions cut 3 bases from V and 3 bases from J, with 6 bases between. In germline, CDR1 is MNHNS, CDR2 SASEGT.

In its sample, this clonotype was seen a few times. CDR3 nucleotides: TGTGCCAGCTTAGGGGCGACTGAAGCTTTCTTT. Encoded protein: CASLGATEAFF. The rearrangement uses TRBV7-9 and TRBJ1-1; tentative D call: TRBD1 (5 bases). Germline V gives CDR1 SEHNR, CDR2 FQNEAQ (reference sequence). This CDR3 region has 11 residues. The ends were cut back, 8 bases at V and 5 bases at J, with 9 bases in the middle.